The following is a TCR beta chain sequence with its context. Libraries were prepared by immunoSEQ multiplex PCR; TCRdb keeps only in-frame clonotypes and omits some of them. This table holds more than 200,000 clones, approximately 90% found once. The sample belongs to a study of blood T cell repertoires in COVID-19. Across the whole study: Acute and convalescent COVID-19 specimens originated in the United States, Italy and Spain. The analysed material was cDNA or gDNA that came from T cells, B-cell-depleted T cells, or PBMCs.

This CDR3 region has 15 residues. The trim removed 3 bases at V and 1 base at J, leaving 5 bases unmatched. Germline values: CDR1 KGHSH, CDR2 LQKENI. Sequenced input: peripheral blood. The clonotype comes from a man aged 25-45 years with COVID-19, enrolled during active disease. The chain recombines TRBV18 with TRBJ1-1; TRBD1 matches at 7 bases. In nucleotides, the CDR3 is TGTGCCAGCTCACCGGGACAGAGACGGAACACTGAAGCTTTCTTT. This sequence encodes CASSPGQRRNTEAFF.